The TCR beta chain under discussion was sequenced for a study of T-cell reconstitution after alpha-beta-depleted transplantation in children. In germline, CDR1 is SGHRS, CDR2 YFSETQ. This CDR3 contains 14 residues. A library of TCRbeta sequences, prepared with unique molecular identifiers, was generated. Using its own MiXCR run on the PCR reads, TCRdb lists one record per CDR3 protein. The table lists about 640,000 distinct CDR3 sequences, 15% to 20% of them singletons, with about 1.1% in the top ten. This clonotype came up a few times. The junction does not match germline at one end; this may be a read error.

The source was PBMCs from the stem cell graft donor, collected from the stem cell graft. The TCR was taken from a human donor who donated a stem cell graft to a child with acute myeloid leukemia. This chain links TRBV5-1 with TRBJ2-1; TRBD2 might be the D (5 bases). Written as DNA, the CDR3 is TGCGCCAGCAGCCGGGGTATCTCCAACAATGAGCAGTTCTTC. This sequence encodes CASSRGISNNEQFF.